The source of this T cell receptor beta chain is a study of T cell changes during pregnancy in multiple sclerosis. V lost 3 bases to trimming and J lost 4 bases, with 6 bases between them. This CDR3 is built from 13 residues. Germline CDR1 MGHRA, CDR2 YSYEKL. The method was immunoSEQ multiplex PCR; TCRdb's version includes in-frame clones alone and lacks a portion of them. This sample yields about 73,000 clones, of which approximately 92% are seen a single time; 2.8% belongs to the top ten. This sample comprised peripheral blood, obtained in the third trimester of pregnancy. The TCR comes from a female donor in good health, enrolled as a control in a pregnancy study. This rearrangement joins TRBV4-1 to TRBJ2-2; D gene ambiguous. CDR3 residues: CASSQGLTGELFF. The CDR3 coding sequence is TGCGCCAGCAGCCAGGGCCTCACCGGGGAGCTGTTTTTT.